The 8 T cell receptor beta chains in this list originate from one sample, sequenced in a study of shared clonotypes between healthy human individuals. Repertoires were generated with immunoSEQ multiplex PCR, while TCRdb's copy carries only in-frame clones and drops some. The data contain over a million clones, about 75% of them singletons. Source material: memory CD4+ T cells sorted from blood. Documented subset: CD45RA-negative fraction. These receptors all stem from a man younger than 30 in good health.

This clone turned up a few times. Other DNA sequences of this sample code for an identical CDR3. V is TRBV20-1 and J is TRBJ2-5; D is unresolved. Germline V CDR1 and CDR2: DFQATT, SNEGSKA (reference sequence). The CDR3 consists of 11 residues. Trimming cost V 6 bases and J 5 bases, with 10 bases left between them. CDR3 loop: CSASSGETQYF. CDR3 bases: TGCAGTGCCTCATCTGGGGAGACCCAGTACTTC.

In the case of this clone: The identical CDR3 is also encoded by other nucleotide sequences in the sample. The rearrangement uses TRBV7-2 and TRBJ2-7; no reliable D call. The CDR3 consists of 11 residues. Germline CDR1 SGHTA, CDR2 FQGNSA. Trimming shortened V by 4 bases and J by 6 bases, and 7 bases separated the two germline ends. The CDR3 reads CASSSGPEQYF. The CDR3 DNA follows: TGTGCCAGCAGCTCAGGCCCCGAGCAGTACTTC.

The chain employs TRBV5-6 and TRBJ2-1; 13 positions match TRBD2. This CDR3 has 17 amino acids. Germline V gene data show CDR1 as SGHDT and CDR2 as YYEEEE. The V and J ends lost 5 bases and 0 bases, in that order; junction bases with no gene match: 5. For the CDR3, the DNA is TGTGCCAGCAGGCGGACTAGCGGGGGCAGCTCCTACAATGAGCAGTTCTTC. This translates into CASRRTSGGSSYNEQFF.

V gene TRBV2 combines with J gene TRBJ1-4; D gene unclear. There are 13 residues in the CDR3. The V and J ends lost 2 bases and 8 bases respectively, with 9 bases between them. Germline V CDR1 and CDR2: SNHLY, FYNNEI. The CDR3 loop reads CASSELLAEKLFF. The CDR3 DNA reads as TGTGCCAGCAGTGAATTACTGGCGGAAAAACTGTTTTTT. The full variable domain, with the rest looked up from reference TRBV2 and TRBJ1-4, is EPEVTQTPSHQVTQMGQEVILRCVPISNHLYFYWYRQILGQKVEFLVSFYNNEISEKSEIFDDQFSVERPDGSNFTLKIRSTKLEDSAMYFCASSELLAEKLFFGSGTQLSVL.

This sequence joins TRBV2 and TRBJ2-5, with TRBD2 matching 10 bases. The CDR3 extends over 16 amino acids. V lost 5 bases, J lost 2 bases, and 8 bases stayed unmatched. Germline CDR1 is SNHLY and CDR2 is FYNNEI. The CDR3 nucleotides are TGTGCCAGCAGTTCTTTACTAGCGGGATTACAAGAGACCCAGTACTTC. Protein sequence: CASSSLLAGLQETQYF.

This rearrangement joins TRBV19 to TRBJ2-4, with D tentatively TRBD1 (6 bases). Germline assignment: CDR1 LNHDA and CDR2 SQIVND (reference sequence). CDR3 length: 16 amino acids. The ends were cut back, 4 bases at V and 8 bases at J, with 21 bases in the middle. The CDR3 DNA follows: TGTGCCAGTAGTACGAGTACCGGGACAATTAGGGACATTCAGTACTTC. Its translation is CASSTSTGTIRDIQYF.

The V gene is TRBV13, the J gene TRBJ2-3, with D unclear. Per the germline V gene, CDR1 is PRHDT and CDR2 is FYEKMQ (reference sequence). V was clipped by 2 bases and J by 3 bases, with 3 bases between them. This CDR3 has 12 amino acids. The CDR3 bases are TGTGCCAGCAGCTTAATGACAGATACGCAGTATTTT. It yields the protein CASSLMTDTQYF. The variable domain in full, with the rest retrieved from reference TRBV13 and TRBJ2-3, is AAGVIQSPRHLIKEKRETATLKCYPIPRHDTVYWYQQGPGQDPQFLISFYEKMQSDKGSIPDRFSAQQFSDYHSELNMSSLELGDSALYFCASSLMTDTQYFGPGTRLTVL.

This sequence joins TRBV11-2 and TRBJ2-7, with TRBD2 matching over 8 bases. The germline gives CDR1 SGHAT, CDR2 FQNNGV. The junction had 6 bases not matched to a gene; V was cut back by 1 base and J by 4 bases. There are 15 residues in the CDR3. Written as DNA, the CDR3 is TGTGCCAGCAGCTTAGTAATAGCGGGATTTTACGAGCAGTACTTC. Translating it yields CASSLVIAGFYEQYF.